These 3 T cell receptor beta chains share one sample of origin, sequenced in a study of CD8+ T cells in alopecia areata. The authors sorted pooled cutaneous lymph node cells using CD4, CD8alpha, NKG2D, NKG2ACE and other markers. Isolated RNA was reverse transcribed into cDNA used as the sequencing template. Assay used: immunoSEQ multiplex PCR; TCRdb lists only in-frame clones, some missing. The specimen has 200,000 to 300,000 clones, none found just once. Material: CD4+ T cells sorted from a lymph node. Source of these receptors: a C3H/HeJ mouse with alopecia areata. The mouse strain carries the MHC haplotype H2-k.

This clone has a handful of counts. Genes and germline are mouse. The observed sequence ends 4 residues before the CDR3 terminus, with the missing tail filled in from the germline J gene. The sample holds other DNA sequences that translate to the same CDR3. The chain recombines TRBV5 with TRBJ2-5; 11 nucleotides align to TRBD2. Germline assignment: CDR1 LGHNA and CDR2 YNLKQL (reference sequence). The CDR3 is 17 residues long. The ends lost 4 bases at V and 0 bases at J; junction bases unmatched: 6. The CDR3: CASSPRGLGGNQDTQYF. CDR3 DNA (partial): TGTGCCAGCAGCCCCCGAGGACTGGGGGGAAACCAAGAC.

This clone has just a few counts. Mouse gene names and germline throughout. With the read ending 4 residues before the CDR3 end, the germline J gene is used to fill in that end. This sample also contains other DNA sequences that code for the same CDR3. The chain employs TRBV13-2 and TRBJ2-1; 10 positions agree with TRBD2. The CDR3 contains 17 residues. Germline CDR1 reads NNHNN; CDR2 reads SYGAGS (reference sequence). Trimming cost V 0 bases and J 2 bases; bases outside gene matches: 5. CDR3 residues: CASGDARDWGDYAEQFF. Partial CDR3 DNA: TGTGCCAGCGGTGATGCGAGGGACTGGGGCGACTATGCT.

This clone has a handful of counts. Germline and genes here are mouse. The read terminates 3 residues ahead of where the CDR3 ends, so the germline J gene completes it. This chain links TRBV4 with TRBJ1-6; 8 bases agree with TRBD1. TRBJ1-6 is sorted into the ORF group, with uncertain function. CDR3 size: 13 residues. CDR1 and CDR2 (germline): LGHDT, YNNKQL (reference sequence). With 10 bases clipped from V and 3 bases from J, the junction kept 2 bases outside the gene matches. The covered CDR3 bases are TGTGCCACAGGACAGGGCTATAATTCGCCC. Translated: CATGQGYNSP. The CDR3 reads in full as CATGQGYNSPLYF.